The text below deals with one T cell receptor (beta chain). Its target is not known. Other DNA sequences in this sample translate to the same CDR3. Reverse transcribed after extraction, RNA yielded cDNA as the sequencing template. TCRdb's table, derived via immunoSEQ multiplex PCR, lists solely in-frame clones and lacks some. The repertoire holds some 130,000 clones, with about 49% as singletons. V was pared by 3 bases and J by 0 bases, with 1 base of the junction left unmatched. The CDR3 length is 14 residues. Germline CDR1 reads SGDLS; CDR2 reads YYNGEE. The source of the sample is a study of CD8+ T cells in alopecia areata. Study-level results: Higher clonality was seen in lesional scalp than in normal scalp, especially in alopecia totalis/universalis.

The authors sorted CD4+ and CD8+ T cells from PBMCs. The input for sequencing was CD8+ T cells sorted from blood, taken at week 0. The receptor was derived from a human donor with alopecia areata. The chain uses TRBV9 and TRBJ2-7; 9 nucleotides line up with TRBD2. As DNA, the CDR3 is TGTGCCAGCAGCGAGGGACTAGCCTCCTACGAGCAGTACTTC. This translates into CASSEGLASYEQYF.